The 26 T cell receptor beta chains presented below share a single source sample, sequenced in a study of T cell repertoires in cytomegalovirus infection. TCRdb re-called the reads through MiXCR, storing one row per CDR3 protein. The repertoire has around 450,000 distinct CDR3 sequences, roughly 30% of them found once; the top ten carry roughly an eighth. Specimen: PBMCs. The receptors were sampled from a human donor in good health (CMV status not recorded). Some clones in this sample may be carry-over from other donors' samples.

In DNA form, the CDR3 reads TGTGCCAGCAGCCAAGGTGACTGGGCCCCCTACGAGCAGTACTTC. Translating it yields CASSQGDWAPYEQYF. The V gene is TRBV4-2, the J gene TRBJ2-7, with D unclear. Trimming removed 1 base from V and 2 bases from J, with 12 bases in between. The CDR3 has 15 amino acids. Germline V gives CDR1 LGHNA, CDR2 YNFKEQ.

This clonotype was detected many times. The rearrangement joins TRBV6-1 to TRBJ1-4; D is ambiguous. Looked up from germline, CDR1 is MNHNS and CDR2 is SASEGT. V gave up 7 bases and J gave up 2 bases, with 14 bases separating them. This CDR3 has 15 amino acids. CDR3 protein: CASTFSVSTNEKLFF. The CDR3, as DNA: TGTGCCAGCACTTTCAGCGTTTCCACTAATGAAAAACTGTTTTTT.

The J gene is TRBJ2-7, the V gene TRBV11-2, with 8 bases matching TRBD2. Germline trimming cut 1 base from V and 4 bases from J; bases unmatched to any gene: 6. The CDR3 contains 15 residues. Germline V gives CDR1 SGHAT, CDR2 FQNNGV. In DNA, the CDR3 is TGTGCCAGCAGCTTAGGTGGGACTAGAGGGTACGAGCAGTACTTC. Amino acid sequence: CASSLGGTRGYEQYF.

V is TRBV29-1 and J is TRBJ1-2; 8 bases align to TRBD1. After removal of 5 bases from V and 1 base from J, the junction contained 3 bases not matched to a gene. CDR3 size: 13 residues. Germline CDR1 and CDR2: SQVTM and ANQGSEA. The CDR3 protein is CSVHRGGNYGYTF. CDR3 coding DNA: TGCAGCGTTCACAGGGGGGGTAACTATGGCTACACCTTC.

CDR3 loop: CASSRPGQRNTEAFF. For the CDR3, the DNA is TGTGCCAGCAGTCGACCGGGACAGAGGAACACTGAAGCTTTCTTT. The chain recombines TRBV6-8 with TRBJ1-1, with 7 bases matching TRBD1. V dropped 5 bases and J dropped 1; count of bases not matched to a gene: 7. The germline V gene encodes CDR1 MNHGY and CDR2 SAAAGT. CDR3 length equals 15 residues.

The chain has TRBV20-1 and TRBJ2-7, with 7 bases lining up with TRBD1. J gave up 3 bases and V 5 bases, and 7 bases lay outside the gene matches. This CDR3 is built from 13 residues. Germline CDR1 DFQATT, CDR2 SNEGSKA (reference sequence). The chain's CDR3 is CSAATGVNYEQYF. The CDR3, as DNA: TGCAGTGCTGCCACAGGGGTAAACTACGAGCAGTACTTC.

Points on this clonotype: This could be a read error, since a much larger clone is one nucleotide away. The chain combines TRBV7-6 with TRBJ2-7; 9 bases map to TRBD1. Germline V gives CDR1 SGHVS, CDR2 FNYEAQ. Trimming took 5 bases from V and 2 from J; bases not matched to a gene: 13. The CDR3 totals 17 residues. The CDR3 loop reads CASSRNTGGARAYEQYF. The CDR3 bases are TGTGCCAGCAGCCGTAATACAGGGGGCGCGAGGGCCTACGAGCAGTACTTC.

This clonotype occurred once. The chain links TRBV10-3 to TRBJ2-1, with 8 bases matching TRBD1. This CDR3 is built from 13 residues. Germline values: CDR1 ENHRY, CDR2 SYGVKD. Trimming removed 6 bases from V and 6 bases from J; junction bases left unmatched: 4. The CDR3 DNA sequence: TGTGCCATCAGAGGCCAGGGGGCCAATGAGCAGTTCTTC. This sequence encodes CAIRGQGANEQFF.

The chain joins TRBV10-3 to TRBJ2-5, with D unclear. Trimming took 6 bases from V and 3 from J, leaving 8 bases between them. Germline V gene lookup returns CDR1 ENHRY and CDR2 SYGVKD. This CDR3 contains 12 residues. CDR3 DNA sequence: TGTGCCATCAGGACGAAAGAAGAGACCCAGTACTTC. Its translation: CAIRTKEETQYF.

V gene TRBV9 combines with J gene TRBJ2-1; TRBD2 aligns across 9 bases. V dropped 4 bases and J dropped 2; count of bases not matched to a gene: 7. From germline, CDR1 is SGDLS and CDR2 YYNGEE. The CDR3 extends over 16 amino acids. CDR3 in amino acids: CASSPRLADPYNEQFF. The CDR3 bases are TGTGCCAGCAGCCCCCGACTAGCGGACCCCTACAATGAGCAGTTCTTC.

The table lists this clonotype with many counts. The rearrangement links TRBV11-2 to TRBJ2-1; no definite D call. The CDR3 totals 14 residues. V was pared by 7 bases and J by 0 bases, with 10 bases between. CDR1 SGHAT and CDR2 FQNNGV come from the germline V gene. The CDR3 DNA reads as TGTGCCAGCAAACTCAGCGACTCCTACAATGAGCAGTTCTTC. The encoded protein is CASKLSDSYNEQFF.

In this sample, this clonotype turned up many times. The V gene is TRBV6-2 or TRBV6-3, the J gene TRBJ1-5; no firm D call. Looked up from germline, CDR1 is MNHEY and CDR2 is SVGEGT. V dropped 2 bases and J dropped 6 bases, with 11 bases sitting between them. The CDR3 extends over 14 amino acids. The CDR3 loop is CASSYGPLVQPQHF. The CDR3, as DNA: TGTGCCAGCAGTTACGGCCCCTTGGTTCAGCCCCAGCATTTT.

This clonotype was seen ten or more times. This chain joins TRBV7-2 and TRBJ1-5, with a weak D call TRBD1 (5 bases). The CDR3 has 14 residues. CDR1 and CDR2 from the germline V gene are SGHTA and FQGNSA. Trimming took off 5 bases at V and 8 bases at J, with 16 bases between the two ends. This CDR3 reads CASSVTGGSKPQHF. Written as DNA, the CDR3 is TGTGCCAGCAGCGTAACCGGGGGTAGCAAGCCCCAGCATTTT.

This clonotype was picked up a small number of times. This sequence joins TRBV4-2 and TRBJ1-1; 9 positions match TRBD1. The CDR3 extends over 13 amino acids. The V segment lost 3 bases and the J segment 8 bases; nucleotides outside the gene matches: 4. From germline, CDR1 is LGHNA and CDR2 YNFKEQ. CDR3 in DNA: TGTGCCAGCAGCCAGACAGGACAGGGGGAAGCTTTCTTT. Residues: CASSQTGQGEAFF.

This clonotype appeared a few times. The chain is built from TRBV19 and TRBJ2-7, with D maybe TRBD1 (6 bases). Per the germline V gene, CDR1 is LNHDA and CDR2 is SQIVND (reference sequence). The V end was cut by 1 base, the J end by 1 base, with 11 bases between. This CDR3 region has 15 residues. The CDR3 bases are TGTGCCAGTAGTATAGTCAGGGGACAATCCTACGAGCAGTACTTC. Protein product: CASSIVRGQSYEQYF.

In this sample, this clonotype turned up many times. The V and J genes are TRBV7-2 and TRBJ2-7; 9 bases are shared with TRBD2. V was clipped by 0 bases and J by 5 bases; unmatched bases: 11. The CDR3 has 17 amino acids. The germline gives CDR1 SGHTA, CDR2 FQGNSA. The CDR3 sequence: CASSLATSGIGGDEQYF. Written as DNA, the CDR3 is TGTGCCAGCAGCTTAGCGACTAGCGGAATCGGAGGGGACGAGCAGTACTTC.

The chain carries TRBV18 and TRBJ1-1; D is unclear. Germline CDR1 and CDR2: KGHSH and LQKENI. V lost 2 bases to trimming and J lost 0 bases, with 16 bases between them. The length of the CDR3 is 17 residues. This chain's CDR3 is CASSPVGMEVMNTEAFF. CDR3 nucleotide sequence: TGTGCCAGCTCACCAGTGGGGATGGAAGTTATGAACACTGAAGCTTTCTTT.

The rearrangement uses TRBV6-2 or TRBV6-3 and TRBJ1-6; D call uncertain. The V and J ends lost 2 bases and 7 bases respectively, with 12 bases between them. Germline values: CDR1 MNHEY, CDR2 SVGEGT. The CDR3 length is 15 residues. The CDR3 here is CASSYLGKLNSPLHF. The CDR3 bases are TGTGCCAGCAGTTACCTGGGGAAACTGAATTCACCCCTCCACTTT.

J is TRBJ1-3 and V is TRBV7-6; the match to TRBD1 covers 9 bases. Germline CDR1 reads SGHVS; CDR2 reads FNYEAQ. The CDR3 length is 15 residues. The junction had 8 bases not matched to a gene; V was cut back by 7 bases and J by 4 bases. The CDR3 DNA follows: TGTGCCAGCATCCCACAGGGGGCAGAAGGAAACACCATATATTTT. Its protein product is CASIPQGAEGNTIYF.

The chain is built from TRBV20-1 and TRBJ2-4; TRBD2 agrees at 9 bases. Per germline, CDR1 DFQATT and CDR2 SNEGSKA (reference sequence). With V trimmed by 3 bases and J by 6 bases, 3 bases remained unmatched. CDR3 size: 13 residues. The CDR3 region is CSARPAGGNIQYF. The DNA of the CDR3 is TGCAGTGCTAGGCCAGCGGGGGGAAACATTCAGTACTTC.

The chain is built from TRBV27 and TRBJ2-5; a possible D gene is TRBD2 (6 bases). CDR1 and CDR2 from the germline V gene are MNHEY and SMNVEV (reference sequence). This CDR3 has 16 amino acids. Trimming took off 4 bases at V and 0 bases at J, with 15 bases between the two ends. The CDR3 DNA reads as TGTGCCAGCAGTTCTACTAGCCAGGTGTACCAAGAGACCCAGTACTTC. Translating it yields CASSSTSQVYQETQYF.

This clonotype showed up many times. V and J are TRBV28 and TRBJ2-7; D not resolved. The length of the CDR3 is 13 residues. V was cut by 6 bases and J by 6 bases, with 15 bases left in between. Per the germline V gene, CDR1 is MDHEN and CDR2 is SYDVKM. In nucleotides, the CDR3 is TGTGCCAGCAGCCCCGGACCCTCCGCCGAGCAGTACTTC. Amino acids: CASSPGPSAEQYF.

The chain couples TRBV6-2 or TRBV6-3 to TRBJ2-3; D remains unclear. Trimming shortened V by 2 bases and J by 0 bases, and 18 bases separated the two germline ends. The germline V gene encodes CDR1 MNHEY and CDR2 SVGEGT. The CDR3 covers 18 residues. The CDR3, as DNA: TGTGCCAGCAGTTACCCCCCCATGCGAGAGCCTAGCACAGATACGCAGTATTTT. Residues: CASSYPPMREPSTDTQYF.

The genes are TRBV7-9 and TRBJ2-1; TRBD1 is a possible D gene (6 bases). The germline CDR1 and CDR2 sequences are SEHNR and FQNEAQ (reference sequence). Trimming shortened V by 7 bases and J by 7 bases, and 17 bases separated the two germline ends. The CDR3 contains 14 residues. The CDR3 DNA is TGTGCCAGCACCGTCCTCAACACAGGGAATGAGCAGTTCTTC. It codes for CASTVLNTGNEQFF.

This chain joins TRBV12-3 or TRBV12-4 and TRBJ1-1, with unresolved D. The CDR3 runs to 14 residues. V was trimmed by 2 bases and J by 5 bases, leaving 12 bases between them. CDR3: CASSLYGESTEAFF. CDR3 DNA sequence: TGTGCCAGCAGTTTATACGGGGAATCGACTGAAGCTTTCTTT.

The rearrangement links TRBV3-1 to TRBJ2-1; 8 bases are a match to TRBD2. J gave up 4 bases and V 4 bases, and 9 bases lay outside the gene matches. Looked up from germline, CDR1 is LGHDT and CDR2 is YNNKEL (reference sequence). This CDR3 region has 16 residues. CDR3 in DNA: TGTGCCAGCAGCCCCGAAGCGGGGGTCTCGTACAATGAGCAGTTCTTC. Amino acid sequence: CASSPEAGVSYNEQFF.